This T cell receptor (beta chain) was captured by sequencing in a study of control samples from healthy donors and cancer patients. The repertoire was sequenced with immunoSEQ multiplex PCR; TCRdb's copy has only in-frame clones and lacks some. Among over 110,000 clones listed, approximately 91% were seen once. This clone was observed a single time. This TCR was sampled from a young woman in good health. Sequencing used blood.

The CDR3 coding sequence is TGCGCCAGCAGTTCAACGGGACTCTACACAGATACGCAGTATTTT. It encodes CASSSTGLYTDTQYF. The genes are TRBV5-1 and TRBJ2-3; the D gene is possibly TRBD2 (6 bases). The CDR3 totals 15 residues. Germline V gives CDR1 SGHRS, CDR2 YFSETQ. V was trimmed by 5 bases and J by 2 bases, leaving 15 bases between them.